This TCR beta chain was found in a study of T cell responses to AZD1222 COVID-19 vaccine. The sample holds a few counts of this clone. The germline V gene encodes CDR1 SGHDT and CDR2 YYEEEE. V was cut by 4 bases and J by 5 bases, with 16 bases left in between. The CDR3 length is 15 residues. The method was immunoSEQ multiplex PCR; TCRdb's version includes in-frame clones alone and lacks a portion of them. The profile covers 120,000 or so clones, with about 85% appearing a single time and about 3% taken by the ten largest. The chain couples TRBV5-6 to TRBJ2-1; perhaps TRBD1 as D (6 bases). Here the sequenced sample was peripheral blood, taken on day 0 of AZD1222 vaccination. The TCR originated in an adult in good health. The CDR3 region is CASSPDRRAHNEQFF. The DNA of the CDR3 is TGTGCCAGCAGCCCTGACAGGAGAGCCCACAATGAGCAGTTCTTC.